These 10 T cell receptor beta chains came from one sample sequenced in a study of blood T cell repertoires in COVID-19. Measured with immunoSEQ multiplex PCR; TCRdb has only the in-frame clones, and not every one. Of over 100,000 clones in the sample, about 89% were seen once. Sequenced sample: peripheral blood. All receptors derive from a middle-aged man with acute or convalescent COVID-19.

V usage is TRBV5-1 and J usage is TRBJ2-5; TRBD1 matches 8 bases. There are 13 residues in the CDR3. V gave up 3 bases and J gave up 5 bases; unmatched junction bases: 3. Germline V CDR1 and CDR2: SGHRS, YFSETQ. CDR3 sequence: CASSSNRGETQYF. The CDR3 nucleotides are TGCGCCAGCAGCTCCAACAGGGGGGAGACCCAGTACTTC.

The chain combines TRBV7-8 with TRBJ2-5, with D maybe TRBD2 (6 bases). Trimming stripped 0 bases from V and 4 bases from J, with 21 bases between. The CDR3 consists of 18 residues. Germline CDR1 is SGHVS and CDR2 is FQNEAQ. The DNA of the CDR3 is TGTGCCAGCAGCTTAGCGGTTGGAGGGTCGTTTAGGTCAGAGACCCAGTACTTC. Translation gives CASSLAVGGSFRSETQYF.

Here the CDR3 DNA reads TGTGCCAGTACTCTAGGACAAGTAAACACCGGGGAGCTGTTTTTT. This sequence encodes CASTLGQVNTGELFF. The chain employs TRBV19 and TRBJ2-2; possibly TRBD1 for D (5 bases). V shed 7 bases and J shed 2 bases, with 14 bases lying between them. The CDR3 is 15 residues long. Germline V CDR1 and CDR2: LNHDA, SQIVND (reference sequence).

The chain is built from TRBV11-2 and TRBJ1-2; TRBD1 aligns across 12 bases. CDR1 and CDR2 (germline): SGHAT, FQNNGV. The CDR3 has 15 amino acids. V lost 5 bases, J lost 3 bases, and 4 bases stayed unmatched. Here the CDR3 DNA reads TGTGCCAGCAGCAAAGGGACAGGGGGCTACTATGGCTACACCTTC. As protein: CASSKGTGGYYGYTF.

The chain employs TRBV19 and TRBJ1-2, with D hard to call. This CDR3 has 14 amino acids. V was clipped by 5 bases and J by 0 bases, with 10 bases between them. CDR1 is LNHDA and CDR2 is SQIVND in the germline V gene (reference sequence). The CDR3 spells CASSEGVTNYGYTF. Here the CDR3 DNA reads TGTGCCAGTAGTGAGGGCGTTACTAACTATGGCTACACCTTC.

This sequence joins TRBV9 and TRBJ1-1, with 7 bases fitting TRBD1. This CDR3 region has 13 residues. Trimming cost V 4 bases and J 4 bases; bases outside gene matches: 4. Germline V gene sequence: CDR1 SGDLS, CDR2 YYNGEE. This CDR3 reads CASSPQGLTEAFF. As DNA, the CDR3 is TGTGCCAGCAGCCCACAGGGGCTCACTGAAGCTTTCTTT.

This clone has at least ten counts. This chain uses TRBV19 with TRBJ2-7; TRBD2 agrees at 9 bases. This CDR3 contains 14 residues. V lost 3 bases, J lost 3 bases, and 3 bases stayed unmatched. Germline V gene data show CDR1 as LNHDA and CDR2 as SQIVND (reference sequence). The DNA for the CDR3 is TGTGCCAGTAGTATCGGGACTAGCTTCTACGAGCAGTACTTC. Its protein product is CASSIGTSFYEQYF.

The chain recombines TRBV7-2 with TRBJ2-7; possibly TRBD1 for D (6 bases). Trimming left V 5 bases short and J 2 bases short, with 10 bases between. Per the germline V gene, CDR1 is SGHTA and CDR2 is FQGNSA. The CDR3 has 13 residues. As DNA, the CDR3 is TGTGCCAGCAGCCAAGGGGGAGCCTACGAGCAGTACTTC. Translated, it gives CASSQGGAYEQYF.

V and J are TRBV5-1 and TRBJ1-2; D not resolved. Germline V gives CDR1 SGHRS, CDR2 YFSETQ. The CDR3 runs to 13 residues. V lost 7 bases to trimming and J lost 5 bases, with 15 bases between them. CDR3 in DNA: TGCGCCAGCCGACCTGGGCCGGCATATGGCTACACCTTC. It translates to CASRPGPAYGYTF.

V is TRBV3-1 (or the pseudogene TRBV3-2) and J is TRBJ1-2; D is perhaps TRBD1 (6 bases). Germline CDR1 reads LGHDT; CDR2 reads YNNKEL (reference sequence). The CDR3 length is 15 residues. Trimming pared 2 bases from V and 4 bases from J, leaving 14 bases between. The CDR3 protein is CASSQFRTALYGYTF. The DNA of the CDR3 is TGTGCCAGCAGCCAATTTCGGACAGCGCTCTATGGCTACACCTTC.